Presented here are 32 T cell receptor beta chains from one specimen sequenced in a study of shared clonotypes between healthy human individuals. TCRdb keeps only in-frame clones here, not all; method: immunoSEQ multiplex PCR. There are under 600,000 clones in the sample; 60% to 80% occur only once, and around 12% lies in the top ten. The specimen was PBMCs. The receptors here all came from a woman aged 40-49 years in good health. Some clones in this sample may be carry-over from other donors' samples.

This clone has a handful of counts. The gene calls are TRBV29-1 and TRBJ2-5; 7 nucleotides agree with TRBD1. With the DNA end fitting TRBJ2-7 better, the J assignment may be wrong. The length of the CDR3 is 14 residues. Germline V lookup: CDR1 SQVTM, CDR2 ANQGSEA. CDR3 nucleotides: TGCAGCGCTACGACAGGGAGTTTCTCCTACGAGCAGTACTTC. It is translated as CSATTGSFSYEQYF.

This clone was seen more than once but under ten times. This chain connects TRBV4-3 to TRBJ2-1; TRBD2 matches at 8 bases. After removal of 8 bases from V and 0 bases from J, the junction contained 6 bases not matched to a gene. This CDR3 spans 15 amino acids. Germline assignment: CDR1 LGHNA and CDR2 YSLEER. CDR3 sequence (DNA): TGCGCCAGCGGTTTAGCGGGGAACTCCTACAATGAGCAGTTCTTC. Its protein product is CASGLAGNSYNEQFF.

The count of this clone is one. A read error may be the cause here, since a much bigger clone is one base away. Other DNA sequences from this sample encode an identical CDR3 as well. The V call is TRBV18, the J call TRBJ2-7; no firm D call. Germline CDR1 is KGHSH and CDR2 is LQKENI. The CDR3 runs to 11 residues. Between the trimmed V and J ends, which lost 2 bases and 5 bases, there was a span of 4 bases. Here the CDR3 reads CASSPGHEQYF. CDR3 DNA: TGTGCCAGCTCACCAGGCCACGAGCAGTACTTC.

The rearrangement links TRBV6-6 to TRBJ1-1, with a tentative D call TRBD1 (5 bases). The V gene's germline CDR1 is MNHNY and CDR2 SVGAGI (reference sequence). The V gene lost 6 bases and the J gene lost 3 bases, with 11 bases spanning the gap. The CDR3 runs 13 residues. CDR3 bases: TGTGCCAGCAGCCGACAGAAGGACACTGAAGCTTTCTTT. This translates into CASSRQKDTEAFF.

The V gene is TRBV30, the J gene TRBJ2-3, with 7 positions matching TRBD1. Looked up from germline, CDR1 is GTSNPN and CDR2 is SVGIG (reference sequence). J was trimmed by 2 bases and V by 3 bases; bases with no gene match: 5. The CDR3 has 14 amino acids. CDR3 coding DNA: TGTGCCTGGAGGGCCGGGACAGCCACAGATACGCAGTATTTT. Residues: CAWRAGTATDTQYF.

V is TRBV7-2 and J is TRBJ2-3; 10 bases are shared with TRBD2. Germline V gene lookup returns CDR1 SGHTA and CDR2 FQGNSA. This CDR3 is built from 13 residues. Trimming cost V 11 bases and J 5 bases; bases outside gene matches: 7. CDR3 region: CAGTSGIEDTQYF. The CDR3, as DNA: TGTGCCGGCACTAGCGGGATTGAAGATACGCAGTATTTT.

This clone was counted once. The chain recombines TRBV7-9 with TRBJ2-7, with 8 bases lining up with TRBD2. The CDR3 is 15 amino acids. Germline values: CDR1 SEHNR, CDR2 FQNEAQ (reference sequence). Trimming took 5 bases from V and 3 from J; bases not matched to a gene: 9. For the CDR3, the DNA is TGTGCCAGCAGCCGGCCGGCGGGAGGCGGCTACGAGCAGTACTTC. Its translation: CASSRPAGGGYEQYF. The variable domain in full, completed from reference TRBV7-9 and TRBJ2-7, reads DTGVSQNPRHKITKRGQNVTFRCDPISEHNRLYWYRQTLGQGPEFLTYFQNEAQLEKSRLLSDRFSAERPKGSFSTLEIQRTEQGDSAMYLCASSRPAGGGYEQYFGPGTRLTVT.

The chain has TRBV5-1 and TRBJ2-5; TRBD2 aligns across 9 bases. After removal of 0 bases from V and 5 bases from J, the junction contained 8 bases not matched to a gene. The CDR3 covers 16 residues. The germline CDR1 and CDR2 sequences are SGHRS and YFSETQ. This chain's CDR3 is CASSLDAGGPGETQYF. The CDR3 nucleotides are TGCGCCAGCAGCTTGGATGCGGGAGGGCCCGGGGAGACCCAGTACTTC.

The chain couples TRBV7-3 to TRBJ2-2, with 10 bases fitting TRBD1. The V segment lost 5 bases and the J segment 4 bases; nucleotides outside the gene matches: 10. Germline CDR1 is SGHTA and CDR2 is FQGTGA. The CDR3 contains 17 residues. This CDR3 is CASSPQPGTGVTGELFF. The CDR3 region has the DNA TGTGCCAGCAGCCCTCAGCCCGGGACAGGGGTCACCGGGGAGCTGTTTTTT.

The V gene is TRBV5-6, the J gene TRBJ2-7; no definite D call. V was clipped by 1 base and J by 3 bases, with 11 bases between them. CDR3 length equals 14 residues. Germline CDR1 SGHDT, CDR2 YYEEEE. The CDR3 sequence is CASSLRQAHYEQYF. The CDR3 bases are TGTGCCAGCAGCTTGAGGCAGGCCCACTACGAGCAGTACTTC. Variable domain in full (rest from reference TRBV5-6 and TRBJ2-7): DAGVTQSPTHLIKTRGQQVTLRCSPKSGHDTVSWYQQALGQGPQFIFQYYEEEERQRGNFPDRFSGHQFPNYSSELNVNALLLGDSALYLCASSLRQAHYEQYFGPGTRLTVT.

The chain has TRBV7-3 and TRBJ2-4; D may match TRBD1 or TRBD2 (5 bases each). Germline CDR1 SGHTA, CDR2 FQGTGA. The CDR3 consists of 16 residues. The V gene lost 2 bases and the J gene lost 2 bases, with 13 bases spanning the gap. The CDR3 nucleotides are TGTGCCAGCAGCTTATCAGGGTGGGGGACCAAAAACATTCAGTACTTC. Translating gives CASSLSGWGTKNIQYF.

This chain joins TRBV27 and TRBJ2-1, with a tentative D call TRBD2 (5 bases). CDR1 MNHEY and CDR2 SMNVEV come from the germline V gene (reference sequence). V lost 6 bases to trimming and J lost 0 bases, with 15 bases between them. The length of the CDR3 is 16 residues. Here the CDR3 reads CASRSTGVISYNEQFF. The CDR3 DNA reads TGTGCCAGCAGATCCACCGGGGTGATCTCCTACAATGAGCAGTTCTTC.

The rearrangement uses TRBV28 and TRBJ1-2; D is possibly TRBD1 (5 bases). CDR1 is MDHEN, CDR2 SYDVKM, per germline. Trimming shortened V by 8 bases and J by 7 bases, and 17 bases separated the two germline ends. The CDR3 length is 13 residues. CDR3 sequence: CASRPTGRLGYTF. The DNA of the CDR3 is TGTGCCAGCCGACCTACGGGGCGTCTTGGCTACACCTTC.

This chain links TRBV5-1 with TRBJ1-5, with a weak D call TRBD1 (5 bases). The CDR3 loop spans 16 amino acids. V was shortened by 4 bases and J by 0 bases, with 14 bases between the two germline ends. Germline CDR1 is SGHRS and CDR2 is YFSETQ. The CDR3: CASSPGGGDSNQPQHF. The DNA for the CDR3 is TGCGCCAGCAGCCCCGGCGGGGGGGATAGCAATCAGCCCCAGCATTTT.

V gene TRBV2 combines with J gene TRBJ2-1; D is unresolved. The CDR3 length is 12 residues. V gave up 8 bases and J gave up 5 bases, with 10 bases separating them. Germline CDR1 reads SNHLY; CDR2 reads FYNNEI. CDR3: CASLRRNNEQFF. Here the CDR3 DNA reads TGTGCCAGCCTCAGAAGAAACAATGAGCAGTTCTTC.

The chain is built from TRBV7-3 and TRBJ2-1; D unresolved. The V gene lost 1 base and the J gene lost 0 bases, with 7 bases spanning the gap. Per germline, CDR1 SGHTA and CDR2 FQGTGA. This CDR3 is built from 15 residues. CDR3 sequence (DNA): TGTGCCAGCAGCTTAATGCGGAGCTCCTACAATGAGCAGTTCTTC. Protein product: CASSLMRSSYNEQFF.

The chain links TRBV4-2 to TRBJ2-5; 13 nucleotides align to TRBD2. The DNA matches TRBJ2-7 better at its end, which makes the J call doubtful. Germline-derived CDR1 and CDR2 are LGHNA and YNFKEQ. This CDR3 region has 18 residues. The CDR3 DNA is TGTGCCAGCAGCCAAACCCTTGGGACTAGCGGGGCCAACTACGAGCAGTACTTC. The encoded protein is CASSQTLGTSGANYEQYF.

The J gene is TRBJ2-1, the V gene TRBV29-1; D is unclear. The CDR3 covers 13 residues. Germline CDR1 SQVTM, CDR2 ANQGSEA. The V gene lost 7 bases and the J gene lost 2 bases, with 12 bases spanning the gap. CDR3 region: CSDSQDAYNEQFF. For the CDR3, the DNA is TGCAGCGACTCCCAGGACGCCTACAATGAGCAGTTCTTC.

This CDR3 reads CSAGTGGNYGYTF. The CDR3 DNA sequence: TGCAGCGCTGGGACAGGGGGGAACTATGGCTACACCTTC. The chain employs TRBV29-1 and TRBJ1-2, with 11 positions matching TRBD1. The CDR3 is made up of 13 amino acids. The V gene's germline CDR1 is SQVTM and CDR2 ANQGSEA. V shed 7 bases, J shed 2 bases, and the junction held 3 bases outside the gene matches.

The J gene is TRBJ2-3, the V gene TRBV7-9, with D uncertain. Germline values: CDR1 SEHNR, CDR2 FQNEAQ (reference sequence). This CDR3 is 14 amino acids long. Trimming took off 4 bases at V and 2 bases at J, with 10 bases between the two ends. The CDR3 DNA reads TGTGCCAGCAGCTCCTCCGCGGTCACAGATACGCAGTATTTT. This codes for CASSSSAVTDTQYF.

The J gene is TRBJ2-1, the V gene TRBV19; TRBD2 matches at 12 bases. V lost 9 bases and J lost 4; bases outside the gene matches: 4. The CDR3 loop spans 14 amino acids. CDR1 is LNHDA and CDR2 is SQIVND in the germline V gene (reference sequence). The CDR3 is CASRTSGTYNEQFF. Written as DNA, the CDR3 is TGTGCCAGCCGGACTAGCGGGACTTACAATGAGCAGTTCTTC.

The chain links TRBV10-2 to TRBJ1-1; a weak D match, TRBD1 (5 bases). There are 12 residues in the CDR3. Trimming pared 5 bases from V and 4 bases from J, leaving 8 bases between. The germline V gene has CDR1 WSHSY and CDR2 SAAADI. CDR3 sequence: CASSSGSTEAFF. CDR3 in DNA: TGCGCCAGCAGTTCAGGGTCCACTGAAGCTTTCTTT.

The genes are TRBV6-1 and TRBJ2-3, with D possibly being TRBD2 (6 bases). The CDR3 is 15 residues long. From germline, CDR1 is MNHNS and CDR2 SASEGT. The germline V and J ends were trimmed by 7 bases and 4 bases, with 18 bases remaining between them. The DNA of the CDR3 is TGTGCCAGCATGGAGGACTACCGGGGCGCAGATACGCAGTATTTT. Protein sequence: CASMEDYRGADTQYF.

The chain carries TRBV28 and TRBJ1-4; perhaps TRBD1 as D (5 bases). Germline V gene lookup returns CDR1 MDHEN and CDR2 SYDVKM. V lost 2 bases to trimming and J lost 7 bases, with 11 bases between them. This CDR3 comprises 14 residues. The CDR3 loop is CASSLQGLVEKLFF. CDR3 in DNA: TGTGCCAGCAGTTTACAGGGACTGGTTGAAAAACTGTTTTTT.

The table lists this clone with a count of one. In DNA, the CDR3 is TGTGCCAGCAGTTCCTCCAGGGGTGGCAATCAGCCCCAGCATTTT. This codes for CASSSSRGGNQPQHF. V gene TRBV28 combines with J gene TRBJ1-5, with D perhaps matching TRBD1 (6 bases). Between the trimmed V and J ends, which lost 4 bases and 2 bases, there was a span of 12 bases. The germline gives CDR1 MDHEN, CDR2 SYDVKM. CDR3 length: 15 amino acids.

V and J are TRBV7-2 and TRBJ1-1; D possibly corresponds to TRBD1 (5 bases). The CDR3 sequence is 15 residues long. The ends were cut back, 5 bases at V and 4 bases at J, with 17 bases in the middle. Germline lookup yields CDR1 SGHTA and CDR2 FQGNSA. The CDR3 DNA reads TGTGCCAGCAGCCAACTAGCAGGGTCGAGCACTGAAGCTTTCTTT. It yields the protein CASSQLAGSSTEAFF.

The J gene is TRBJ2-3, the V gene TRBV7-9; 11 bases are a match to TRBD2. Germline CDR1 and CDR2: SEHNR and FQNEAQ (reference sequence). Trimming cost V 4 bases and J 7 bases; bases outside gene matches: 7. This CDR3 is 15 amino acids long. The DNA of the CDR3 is TGTGCCAGCAGCTCTAGCGGGAGGTTTTCTTATACGCAGTATTTT. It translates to CASSSSGRFSYTQYF. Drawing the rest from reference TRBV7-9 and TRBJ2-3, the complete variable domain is DTGVSQNPRHKITKRGQNVTFRCDPISEHNRLYWYRQTLGQGPEFLTYFQNEAQLEKSRLLSDRFSAERPKGSFSTLEIQRTEQGDSAMYLCASSSSGRFSYTQYFGPGTRLTVL.

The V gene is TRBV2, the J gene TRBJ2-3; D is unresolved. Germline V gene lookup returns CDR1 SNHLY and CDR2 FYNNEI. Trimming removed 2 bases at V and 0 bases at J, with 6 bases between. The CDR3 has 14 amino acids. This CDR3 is CASSETVSTDTQYF. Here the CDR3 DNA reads TGTGCCAGCAGTGAAACAGTTAGCACAGATACGCAGTATTTT.

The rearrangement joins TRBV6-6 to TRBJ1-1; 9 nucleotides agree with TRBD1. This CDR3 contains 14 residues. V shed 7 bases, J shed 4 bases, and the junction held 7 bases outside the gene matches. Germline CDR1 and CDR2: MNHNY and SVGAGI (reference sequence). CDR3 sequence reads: CASTRQGGTTEAFF. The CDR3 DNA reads TGTGCCAGCACCCGACAGGGGGGGACCACTGAAGCTTTCTTT.

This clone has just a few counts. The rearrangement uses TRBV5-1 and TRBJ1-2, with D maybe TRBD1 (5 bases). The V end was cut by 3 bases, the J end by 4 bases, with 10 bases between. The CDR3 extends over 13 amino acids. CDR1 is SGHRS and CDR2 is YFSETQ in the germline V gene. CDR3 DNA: TGCGCCAGCAGCTACGGGGCCAGCTATGGCTACACCTTC. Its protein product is CASSYGASYGYTF.

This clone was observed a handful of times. This CDR3 is CASRVGTGNTEAFF. The CDR3, as DNA: TGTGCCAGCAGAGTCGGGACGGGAAACACTGAAGCTTTCTTT. V gene TRBV9 combines with J gene TRBJ1-1; weak D call: TRBD1 (5 bases). Between the trimmed V and J ends, which lost 5 bases and 2 bases, there was a span of 13 bases. The CDR3 runs 14 residues. Germline assignment: CDR1 SGDLS and CDR2 YYNGEE.

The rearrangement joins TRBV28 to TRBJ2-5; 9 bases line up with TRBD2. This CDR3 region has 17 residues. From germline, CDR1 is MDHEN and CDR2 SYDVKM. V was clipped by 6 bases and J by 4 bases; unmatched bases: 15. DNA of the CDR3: TGTGCCAGCAGCCTAGCCCAACTAGCGGGTCGGGGAGAGACCCAGTACTTC. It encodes CASSLAQLAGRGETQYF. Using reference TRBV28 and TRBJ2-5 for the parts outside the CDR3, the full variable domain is DVKVTQSSRYLVKRTGEKVFLECVQDMDHENMFWYRQDPGLGLRLIYFSYDVKMKEKGDIPEGYSVSREKKERFSLILESASTNQTSMYLCASSLAQLAGRGETQYFGPGTRLLVL.